The clone carrying this T cell receptor (beta chain) was seen many times. Its antigen remains unidentified. Blood RNA came from unsorted whole blood; germline DNA was also extracted. Chronic HBV infection, untreated so far, was present in the patients. The input was 400 to 500 ng total RNA; TCR beta cDNA was made from it with a constant-region primer. The TCR beta library was amplified through three nested multiplex PCR rounds in a modified ARM-PCR procedure. TRBV1-TRBV30 forward primers and a C-beta reverse primer were used in the first two PCR rounds, which each ran for ten to eleven cycles. Each CDR3 protein gets one entry after TCRdb re-called the multiplex PCR reads with MiXCR. The table lists approximately 330,000 distinct CDR3 sequences, less than 65% of them singletons. This entry comes from a study of tumor-infiltrating lymphocytes in primary liver carcinoma. About the research overall: Ages ranged from 30 to 69, with HCC or mixed HCC-cholangiocarcinoma. Study-level points and caveats: When set against blood, tumors had a significantly higher top-250-clone fraction (p = 0.039). The study found tumor-adjacent and tumor-blood pairs overlapped less than tumor region pairs.

The CDR3 is 15 amino acids. Germline V lookup: CDR1 WSHSY, CDR2 SAAADI. V dropped 7 bases and J dropped 3; count of bases not matched to a gene: 12. The genes are TRBV10-2 and TRBJ2-7, with 7 bases aligning to TRBD1. The sequence was obtained from a man between 40 and 49 years old with primary liver carcinoma and hepatitis B virus infection. The sample was peripheral blood. The CDR3: CASIDGSGGVYEQYF. The CDR3 DNA reads as TGCGCCAGCATTGACGGGTCAGGGGGAGTCTACGAGCAGTACTTC.